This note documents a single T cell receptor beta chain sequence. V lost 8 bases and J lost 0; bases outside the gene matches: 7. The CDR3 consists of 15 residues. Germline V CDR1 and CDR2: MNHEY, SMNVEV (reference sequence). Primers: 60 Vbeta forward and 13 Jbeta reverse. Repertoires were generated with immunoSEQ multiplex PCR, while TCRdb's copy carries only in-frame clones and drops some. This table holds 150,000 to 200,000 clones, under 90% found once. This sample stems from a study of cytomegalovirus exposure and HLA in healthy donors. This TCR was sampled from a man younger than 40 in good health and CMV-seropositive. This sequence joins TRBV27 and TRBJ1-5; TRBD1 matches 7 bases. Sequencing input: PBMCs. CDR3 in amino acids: CASQQGTYSNQPQHF. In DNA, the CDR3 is TGTGCCAGCCAACAGGGGACCTATAGCAATCAGCCCCAGCATTTT.